This T cell receptor (beta chain) appears in the sequencing data of a study of blood T cell repertoires in COVID-19. The germline V gene encodes CDR1 MRHNA and CDR2 SNTAGT. The CDR3 runs to 16 residues. The germline V and J ends were trimmed by 0 bases and 3 bases, with 9 bases remaining between them. Source study methods: Researchers report that nucleated cell counts were estimated from reference gene primer amplification. Assay: immunoSEQ multiplex PCR; the TCRdb copy retains only in-frame clones and omits some. V, J and clone size were drawn from that table, and D and trimming were deduced from the DNA. The sample shows nearly 250,000 clones, 85% of them seen only once. Individuals aged 18 to 89 years were recruited from 24 US areas. Clinical history as reported by participants underpinned cohort assignment.

This chain connects TRBV6-4 to TRBJ2-6; maybe TRBD1 (5 bases). Material for sequencing was PBMCs or T cells enriched from blood (not recorded which). The TCR originated in a woman aged 45-60 years with acute COVID-19. CDR3 sequence: CASSDSRGGGANVLTF. DNA of the CDR3: TGTGCCAGCAGTGACTCTAGGGGCGGTGGGGCCAACGTCCTGACTTTC.